This entry lists 10 T cell receptor beta chains sequenced from one sample in a study of shared clonotypes between healthy human individuals (dated by TCRdb to 2018 to 2020). Library construction relied on the immunoSEQ multiplex PCR assay. Entries here come from immuneACCESS through TCRdb and include only in-frame sequences with V and J called. Some clones fail to appear in such tables; in the studies checked, an unresolved V gene covers under half of the shortfall, and the cause of the remainder is unknown. The sample table lists 2 million to 3 million clones, approximately 93% of them with a count of one. The ten largest account for 0.36% of the sample. The sequenced sample consisted of naive CD4+ T cells from PBMCs. According to the study, the label for this sample's cell subset or site signals: CD45RA+ positively selected. Receptors were obtained from a man younger than 35 in good health. Some clones in this sample may be carry-over from other donors' samples.

This chain uses TRBV11-3 with TRBJ2-3, with 10 bases aligning to TRBD1. The CDR3 contains 15 residues. V dropped 4 bases and J dropped 3; count of bases not matched to a gene: 4. Germline V gene lookup returns CDR1 SGHNT and CDR2 YENEEA. This CDR3 reads CASSSTGGSTDTQYF. The CDR3 DNA sequence: TGTGCCAGCAGCTCGACAGGGGGCTCGACAGATACGCAGTATTTT.

The rearrangement links TRBV18 to TRBJ1-5; 7 bases are a match to TRBD1. This CDR3 contains 13 residues. Germline trimming cut 5 bases from V and 6 bases from J; bases unmatched to any gene: 4. Germline V lookup: CDR1 KGHSH, CDR2 LQKENI. The CDR3 nucleotides are TGTGCCAGCTCATTAGGGGGCTTTCAGCCCCAGCATTTT. This translates into CASSLGGFQPQHF.

The chain links TRBV2 to TRBJ1-4, with a possible D match to TRBD1 (5 bases). Germline V gene sequence: CDR1 SNHLY, CDR2 FYNNEI. The CDR3 length is 15 residues. V was trimmed by 6 bases and J by 5 bases, leaving 16 bases between them. CDR3 bases: TGTGCCAGCAGAAACTCCGGGACCGAAAATGAAAAACTGTTTTTT. The encoded protein is CASRNSGTENEKLFF.

The J gene is TRBJ2-7, the V gene TRBV6-9, with 11 positions matching TRBD1. This CDR3 has 15 amino acids. Germline V gives CDR1 MNHGY, CDR2 SVAAGI. The junction had 2 bases not matched to a gene; V was cut back by 0 bases and J by 4 bases. Written as DNA, the CDR3 is TGTGCCAGCAGTTATTCCGGGACAGGGGGTTACGAGCAGTACTTC. It encodes CASSYSGTGGYEQYF.

The gene calls are TRBV6-1 and TRBJ2-2; the match to TRBD2 covers 11 bases. Per the germline V gene, CDR1 is MNHNS and CDR2 is SASEGT. After removal of 7 bases from V and 5 bases from J, the junction contained 6 bases not matched to a gene. The length of the CDR3 is 15 residues. CDR3 region: CASISGRALTGELFF. The CDR3 coding sequence is TGTGCCAGCATTAGCGGGAGGGCCTTAACCGGGGAGCTGTTTTTT.

The gene calls are TRBV19 and TRBJ1-1; D is perhaps TRBD1 (5 bases). The CDR3 totals 15 residues. V was clipped by 4 bases and J by 0 bases, with 12 bases between them. Germline V gene lookup returns CDR1 LNHDA and CDR2 SQIVND (reference sequence). As DNA, the CDR3 is TGTGCCAGTAGTACGCCGGGACGCGTGAACACTGAAGCTTTCTTT. Residues: CASSTPGRVNTEAFF.

The rearrangement links TRBV7-3 to TRBJ2-7; 9 bases are shared with TRBD1. V shed 3 bases, J shed 5 bases, and the junction held 5 bases outside the gene matches. Per the germline V gene, CDR1 is SGHTA and CDR2 is FQGTGA. This CDR3 region has 14 residues. CDR3: CASSLGQGYDEQYF. The CDR3 DNA follows: TGTGCCAGCAGCTTGGGACAGGGATACGACGAGCAGTACTTC.

The rearrangement links TRBV18 to TRBJ2-7; possibly TRBD2 for D (6 bases). The CDR3 spans 13 residues. CDR1 is KGHSH, CDR2 LQKENI, per germline. Trimming stripped 3 bases from V and 2 bases from J, with 8 bases between. In DNA form, the CDR3 reads TGTGCCAGCTCACCGCGGGAAACCTACGAGCAGTACTTC. Translation gives CASSPRETYEQYF.

This chain uses TRBV10-1 with TRBJ2-3; 7 bases line up with TRBD2. V lost 8 bases to trimming and J lost 1 base; unmatched junction nucleotides: 3. Germline loops: CDR1 WNHNN, CDR2 SYGVQD (reference sequence). CDR3 length equals 13 residues. The CDR3 sequence is CASRGGGTDTQYF. The DNA for the CDR3 is TGCGCCAGCCGGGGAGGGGGCACAGATACGCAGTATTTT.

J is TRBJ2-7 and V is TRBV5-1, with 10 bases aligning to TRBD1. The CDR3 is 15 residues long. Germline V gene lookup returns CDR1 SGHRS and CDR2 YFSETQ. With V trimmed by 4 bases and J by 7 bases, 11 bases remained unmatched. The CDR3 bases are TGCGCCAGCAGCCCGGGCGGGACAGGGGTATGGGAGCAGTACTTC. This gives the protein CASSPGGTGVWEQYF. The complete variable domain, with remaining parts taken from reference TRBV5-1 and TRBJ2-7, reads KAGVTQTPRYLIKTRGQQVTLSCSPISGHRSVSWYQQTPGQGLQFLFEYFSETQRNKGNFPGRFSGRQFSNSRSEMNVSTLELGDSALYLCASSPGGTGVWEQYFGPGTRLTVT.